This TCR beta chain comes out of a study of control samples from healthy donors and cancer patients. Using immunoSEQ multiplex PCR, the repertoire was profiled, and TCRdb retains in-frame clones only, with some absent. The sample lists approximately 150,000 clones; around 88% were seen once. Germline-derived CDR1 and CDR2 are LGHNA and YSLEER. Between the trimmed V and J ends, which lost 0 bases and 9 bases, there was a span of 12 bases. The CDR3 totals 14 residues. Sequenced material: blood. The chain links TRBV4-3 to TRBJ2-1; perhaps TRBD2 as D (6 bases). This clonotype was obtained from a man aged 18-30 years in good health. The CDR3 nucleotides are TGCGCCAGCAGCCAAGATAGGGACTGGCTTGAGCAGTTCTTC. This sequence encodes CASSQDRDWLEQFF.